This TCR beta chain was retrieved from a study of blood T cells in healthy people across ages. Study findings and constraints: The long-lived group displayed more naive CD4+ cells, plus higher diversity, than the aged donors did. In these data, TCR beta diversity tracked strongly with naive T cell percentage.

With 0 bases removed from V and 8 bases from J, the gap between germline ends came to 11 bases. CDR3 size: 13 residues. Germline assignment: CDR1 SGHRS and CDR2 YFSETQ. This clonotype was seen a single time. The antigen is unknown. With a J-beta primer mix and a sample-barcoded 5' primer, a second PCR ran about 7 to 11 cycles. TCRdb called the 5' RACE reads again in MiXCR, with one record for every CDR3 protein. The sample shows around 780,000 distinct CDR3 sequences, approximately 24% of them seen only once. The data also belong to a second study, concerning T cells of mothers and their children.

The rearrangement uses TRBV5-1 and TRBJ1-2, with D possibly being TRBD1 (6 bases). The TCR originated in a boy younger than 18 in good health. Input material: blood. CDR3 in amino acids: CASSLDQGPGYTF. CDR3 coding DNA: TGCGCCAGCAGCTTGGACCAGGGGCCAGGCTACACCTTC.